A single sample gave rise to the 12 T cell receptor beta chains below, sequenced in a study of CD8 T cells in Susac syndrome. Reverse transcription of roughly 0.5 to 1 ug RNA was carried out with random hexamers. TCRdb re-derived calls from the immunoSEQ multiplex PCR reads in MiXCR, one entry per CDR3 protein. This table has hundreds of thousands of distinct CDR3 sequences, 90% to 97% appearing once. Sequences were obtained from CD4+ T cells from PBMCs. All receptors come from a human donor with Susac syndrome.

The V call is TRBV5-4, the J call TRBJ2-2; either TRBD1 or TRBD2 may supply D (5 bases each). Trimming pared 4 bases from V and 4 bases from J, leaving 14 bases between. This CDR3 comprises 15 residues. Germline lookup yields CDR1 SGHNT and CDR2 YYREEE (reference sequence). The CDR3 bases are TGTGCCAGCAGCCGGGGCGGGCAGGGCACCGGGGAGCTGTTTTTT. This gives the protein CASSRGGQGTGELFF.

The chain couples TRBV11-3 to TRBJ2-1; a possible D gene is TRBD2 (5 bases). Deletions cut 1 base from V and 3 bases from J, with 13 bases between. This CDR3 has 16 amino acids. The germline V gene has CDR1 SGHNT and CDR2 YENEEA. Written as DNA, the CDR3 is TGTGCCAGCAGCTTAGGTCGGTGGGAGTTCTACAATGAGCAGTTCTTC. Translated: CASSLGRWEFYNEQFF.

The chain joins TRBV11-3 to TRBJ1-4; TRBD1 aligns across 7 bases. The germline V gene has CDR1 SGHNT and CDR2 YENEEA. The CDR3 consists of 13 residues. V was clipped by 5 bases and J by 7 bases; unmatched bases: 4. The CDR3 DNA reads TGTGCCAGCAGCGCAGGGGGGAGTGAAAAACTGTTTTTT. Protein sequence: CASSAGGSEKLFF.

The chain links TRBV6-5 to TRBJ1-3; TRBD1 might be the D (6 bases). Trimming took off 0 bases at V and 2 bases at J, with 14 bases between the two ends. CDR3 size: 17 residues. The V gene's germline CDR1 is MNHEY and CDR2 SVGAGI. The CDR3 reads CASSYSMSPGAGNTIYF. The DNA of the CDR3 is TGTGCCAGCAGTTACTCGATGTCGCCAGGGGCTGGAAACACCATATATTTT.

The V gene is TRBV2, the J gene TRBJ2-1; 11 nucleotides align to TRBD2. Germline values: CDR1 SNHLY, CDR2 FYNNEI. J lost 16 bases, V lost 2 bases, and 13 bases had no gene match. The CDR3 runs to 15 residues. CDR3 in DNA: TGTGCCAGCAGTGAATCATCCACTAGCGGGAGAGGTGAATTCTTC. This translates into CASSESSTSGRGEFF.

CDR3 bases: TGCGCCAGCTTGGGGGACACAGATACGCAGTATTTT. Amino acid sequence: CASLGDTDTQYF. V usage is TRBV5-1 and J usage is TRBJ2-3; D is tentatively TRBD1 or TRBD2 (5 bases each). Per germline, CDR1 SGHRS and CDR2 YFSETQ. V shed 7 bases and J shed 2 bases, with 8 bases lying between them. The CDR3 spans 12 residues.

The V gene is TRBV23-1, the J gene TRBJ2-1, with 8 bases fitting TRBD2. TRBV23-1 is known as an ORF, though its function is uncertain. The junction had 12 bases not matched to a gene; V was cut back by 0 bases and J by 5 bases. The CDR3 contains 18 residues. The CDR3 reads CASSQSGAGGPLDNEQFF. The DNA for the CDR3 is TGCGCCAGCAGTCAATCCGGCGCGGGAGGCCCTCTCGACAATGAGCAGTTCTTC.

This chain joins TRBV7-9 and TRBJ2-3, with 10 bases lining up with TRBD2. Germline CDR1 reads SEHNR; CDR2 reads FQNEAQ (reference sequence). With 4 bases clipped from V and 5 bases from J, the junction kept 6 bases outside the gene matches. The CDR3 totals 15 residues. CDR3 amino acids: CASSSLAGAGDTQYF. CDR3 sequence (DNA): TGTGCCAGCAGCTCTCTAGCGGGAGCGGGAGATACGCAGTATTTT.

The chain employs TRBV20-1 and TRBJ2-7, with D uncertain. This CDR3 is built from 11 residues. The V gene's germline CDR1 is DFQATT and CDR2 SNEGSKA (reference sequence). Trimming removed 3 bases at V and 4 bases at J, with 7 bases between. CDR3 bases: TGCAGTGCTAGTCCCCAGTACGAGCAGTACTTC. Translating it yields CSASPQYEQYF.

The V gene is TRBV3-1, the J gene TRBJ2-5; D is perhaps TRBD2 (5 bases). V lost 6 bases, J lost 2 bases, and 10 bases lay in between. The CDR3 is made up of 13 amino acids. Germline loops: CDR1 LGHDT, CDR2 YNNKEL (reference sequence). CDR3 sequence reads: CASRPTRQETQYF. The CDR3 nucleotides are TGTGCCAGCAGACCCACTAGGCAAGAGACCCAGTACTTC.

V gene TRBV29-1 combines with J gene TRBJ2-5, with TRBD2 as a possible D gene (5 bases). CDR1 is SQVTM, CDR2 ANQGSEA, per germline. Between the trimmed V and J ends, which lost 4 bases and 1 base, there was a span of 28 bases. The CDR3 covers 19 residues. The CDR3 spells CSVATRLGLAGGIQETQYF. CDR3 DNA sequence: TGCAGCGTTGCGACCCGGCTAGGACTTGCAGGAGGTATCCAAGAGACCCAGTACTTC.

J is TRBJ2-5 and V is TRBV11-2, with 10 bases that match TRBD1. The germline CDR1 and CDR2 sequences are SGHAT and FQNNGV. The V gene end was trimmed by 1 base and the J gene end by 4 bases; junction bases not matched to a gene: 6. CDR3 length: 16 amino acids. The CDR3 sequence is CASSLVGTGAVETQYF. CDR3 in DNA: TGTGCCAGCAGCTTAGTCGGGACAGGGGCGGTAGAGACCCAGTACTTC.